The entry that follows covers one TCR beta chain sequence. In the source study's methods: Reference gene primer amplification gave nucleated cell count estimates. Generated by immunoSEQ multiplex PCR, the TCRdb table keeps only in-frame clones and is missing some. That table supplies the V and J calls and clone size; D and trimming were determined from the DNA. This repertoire shows about 60,000 clones, about 88% found once; its top ten account for around an eighth. J was trimmed by 4 bases and V by 4 bases; bases with no gene match: 9. CDR1 is SGHKS and CDR2 is YYEKEE in the germline V gene (reference sequence). CDR3 length: 16 residues. This sample was taken from a study of blood T cell repertoires in COVID-19. Study summary: Acute-phase and convalescent COVID-19 samples originated in the United States, Italy and Spain. PBMCs, B-cell-depleted T cells, or T cells provided the cDNA or gDNA that made up the material.

This clonotype originated in a woman between 55 and 75 years old with active COVID-19. Sample: peripheral blood. The chain combines TRBV5-5 with TRBJ1-2; 11 bases agree with TRBD1. The CDR3 spells CASSLSSGQGVYGYTF. CDR3 bases: TGTGCCAGCAGCCTATCGTCGGGACAGGGGGTCTATGGCTACACCTTC.